Listed here are 24 T cell receptor beta chains from one sample, sequenced in a study of naive CD8 T cells in extremely preterm neonates. Here immunoSEQ multiplex PCR was the method, and the copy in TCRdb shows in-frame clones only, minus some. The table includes some 4,900 clones, about 97% detected once. Cord blood came from elective full-term cesareans at about 37-41 weeks without labor or membrane rupture. Material: naive CD8+ T cells from cord blood. The receptors here all came from a newborn in good health.

The chain has TRBV27 and TRBJ1-2; 11 bases are shared with TRBD1. The J segment lost 7 bases and the V segment lost 0 bases, leaving 7 bases of the junction unmatched. Germline V lookup: CDR1 MNHEY, CDR2 SMNVEV (reference sequence). The CDR3 runs to 16 residues. CDR3 region: CASSLSRTGGGRGYTF. CDR3 DNA sequence: TGTGCCAGCAGTTTATCTAGGACAGGGGGCGGGCGTGGCTACACCTTC.

This clone was found a few times. The chain employs TRBV28 and TRBJ2-3; 11 bases match TRBD2. V shed 1 base, J shed 5 bases, and the junction held 8 bases outside the gene matches. This CDR3 region has 17 residues. Germline CDR1 is MDHEN and CDR2 is SYDVKM. The CDR3 here is CASSLSFSGGAVDTQYF. The CDR3, as DNA: TGTGCCAGCAGTTTATCGTTTAGCGGGGGGGCCGTAGATACGCAGTATTTT.

CDR3: CASSYSAAEQFF. In DNA, the CDR3 is TGTGCCAGCAGTTACTCAGCGGCCGAGCAGTTCTTC. The gene calls are TRBV6-6 and TRBJ2-1; tentatively, D is TRBD2 (5 bases). The CDR3 has 12 amino acids. V was trimmed by 0 bases and J by 10 bases, leaving 7 bases between them. Germline V lookup: CDR1 MNHNY, CDR2 SVGAGI (reference sequence).

V gene TRBV27 combines with J gene TRBJ1-3, with TRBD1 identical over 7 bases. Unmatched junction bases numbered 8, after V lost 5 bases and J lost 1 base. CDR1 and CDR2 (germline): MNHEY, SMNVEV (reference sequence). This CDR3 has 16 amino acids. Written as DNA, the CDR3 is TGTGCCAGCAGTCCCGGGACAGACTTATCTGGAAACACCATATATTTT. It is translated as CASSPGTDLSGNTIYF.

CDR3 DNA sequence: TGCGCCAGCAGCCAAGCGCCAGGGGATTGGCCCCAGCATTTT. Translated: CASSQAPGDWPQHF. The chain is built from TRBV4-1 and TRBJ1-5, with a weak D call TRBD1 (6 bases). The V gene lost 1 base and the J gene lost 9 bases, with 13 bases spanning the gap. Germline V gene sequence: CDR1 MGHRA, CDR2 YSYEKL. This CDR3 contains 14 residues.

V usage is TRBV18 and J usage is TRBJ2-3; 8 positions match TRBD2. Germline CDR1 is KGHSH and CDR2 is LQKENI. The trim removed 3 bases at V and 0 bases at J, leaving 2 bases unmatched. The CDR3 spans 15 residues. The CDR3 is CASSPAGGSTDTQYF. The CDR3, as DNA: TGTGCCAGCTCACCGGCGGGGGGCAGCACAGATACGCAGTATTTT. The full variable domain, with the rest looked up from reference TRBV18 and TRBJ2-3, is NAGVMQNPRHLVRRRGQEARLRCSPMKGHSHVYWYRQLPEEGLKFMVYLQKENIIDESGMPKERFSAEFPKEGPSILRIQQVVRGDSAAYFCASSPAGGSTDTQYFGPGTRLTVL.

This chain joins TRBV5-1 and TRBJ1-5; TRBD1 matches 8 bases. Germline V lookup: CDR1 SGHRS, CDR2 YFSETQ. Trimming cost V 5 bases and J 5 bases; bases outside gene matches: 3. The CDR3 is made up of 13 amino acids. The CDR3 DNA follows: TGCGCCAGCAGGGACAGGGTCGATCAGCCCCAGCATTTT. Protein sequence: CASRDRVDQPQHF.

The J gene is TRBJ1-1, the V gene TRBV13; no clear D gene. The CDR3 is 13 residues long. The V gene's germline CDR1 is PRHDT and CDR2 FYEKMQ (reference sequence). Trimming removed 5 bases at V and 7 bases at J, with 14 bases between. The CDR3 nucleotides are TGTGCCAGCAGCCCAGGAGAGGACTTTGAAGCTTTCTTT. Translation gives CASSPGEDFEAFF.

The chain is built from TRBV6-1 and TRBJ2-1, with 10 bases fitting TRBD2. The CDR3 totals 18 residues. Germline V gene sequence: CDR1 MNHNS, CDR2 SASEGT. The trim removed 4 bases at V and 0 bases at J, leaving 9 bases unmatched. The CDR3 region has the DNA TGTGCCAGCAGTGGAAGTCTTAGCGGGGGGCACTCCTACAATGAGCAGTTCTTC. This encodes CASSGSLSGGHSYNEQFF.

This rearrangement joins TRBV7-9 to TRBJ2-5; the D is unclear. Germline CDR1 is SEHNR and CDR2 is FQNEAQ (reference sequence). The CDR3 totals 17 residues. Trimming pared 1 base from V and 2 bases from J, leaving 17 bases between. CDR3 protein: CASSLVGAAWVQETQYF. The DNA of the CDR3 is TGTGCCAGCAGCTTAGTCGGTGCGGCCTGGGTTCAAGAGACCCAGTACTTC.

The chain combines TRBV5-1 with TRBJ2-3; TRBD2 agrees at 12 bases. Germline V gene lookup returns CDR1 SGHRS and CDR2 YFSETQ. The CDR3 extends over 17 amino acids. Trimming took 3 bases from V and 2 from J; bases not matched to a gene: 7. CDR3 loop: CASSWGLAGSFTDTQYF. CDR3 bases: TGCGCCAGCAGCTGGGGACTAGCGGGTTCTTTCACAGATACGCAGTATTTT.

The chain couples TRBV30 to TRBJ1-2, with D perhaps matching TRBD1 (5 bases). CDR3 length equals 14 residues. Trimming removed 6 bases from V and 2 bases from J, with 16 bases in between. The V gene's germline CDR1 is GTSNPN and CDR2 SVGIG (reference sequence). The CDR3 here is CACAEGHGNYGYTF. For the CDR3, the DNA is TGTGCCTGTGCGGAGGGGCACGGGAACTATGGCTACACCTTC.

The chain carries TRBV4-3 and TRBJ2-7, with D perhaps matching TRBD2 (5 bases). Per germline, CDR1 LGHNA and CDR2 YSLEER. Trimming stripped 1 base from V and 3 bases from J, with 13 bases between. This CDR3 spans 15 amino acids. Here the CDR3 reads CASSQGSGELYEQYF. The CDR3 region has the DNA TGCGCCAGCAGCCAAGGTTCCGGGGAACTCTACGAGCAGTACTTC.

This rearrangement joins TRBV11-2 to TRBJ1-1; D is unclear. Trimming left V 1 base short and J 2 bases short, with 8 bases between. The CDR3 is 14 residues long. From germline, CDR1 is SGHAT and CDR2 FQNNGV. The CDR3 spells CASSLVLANTEAFF. The CDR3 nucleotides are TGTGCCAGCAGCTTAGTGCTGGCTAACACTGAAGCTTTCTTT. Full variable domain (outside the CDR3, taken from reference TRBV11-2 and TRBJ1-1): EAGVAQSPRYKIIEKRQSVAFWCNPISGHATLYWYQQILGQGPKLLIQFQNNGVVDDSQLPKDRFSAERLKGVDSTLKIQPAKLEDSAVYLCASSLVLANTEAFFGQGTRLTVV.

The chain couples TRBV30 to TRBJ2-3; D perhaps matches TRBD2 (5 bases). Germline V lookup: CDR1 GTSNPN, CDR2 SVGIG (reference sequence). Trimming removed 0 bases at V and 4 bases at J, with 11 bases between. The CDR3 has 14 residues. The CDR3 DNA reads as TGTGCCTGGAGTGTACTAGACGGGGCAGATACGCAGTATTTT. It is translated as CAWSVLDGADTQYF.

This clone is a singleton in its sample. V is TRBV19 and J is TRBJ2-2; weak D call: TRBD1 (5 bases). The germline CDR1 and CDR2 sequences are LNHDA and SQIVND (reference sequence). Trimming removed 2 bases from V and 1 base from J, with 8 bases in between. The CDR3 contains 15 residues. CDR3: CASSIIRENTGELFF. The DNA of the CDR3 is TGTGCCAGTAGTATAATCAGGGAGAACACCGGGGAGCTGTTTTTT.

CDR3 sequence: CASSYSRAYEQYF. CDR3 DNA: TGTGCCAGCAGTTACTCTCGAGCCTACGAGCAGTACTTC. The gene calls are TRBV6-5 and TRBJ2-7; no reliable D call. This CDR3 contains 13 residues. V lost 0 bases and J 2 bases, leaving 5 bases between the germline ends. From germline, CDR1 is MNHEY and CDR2 SVGAGI.

The V call is TRBV7-8, the J call TRBJ2-7; 9 nucleotides align to TRBD2. Trimming took 7 bases from V and 0 from J; bases not matched to a gene: 7. The length of the CDR3 is 15 residues. Germline CDR1 and CDR2: SGHVS and FQNEAQ. The CDR3 DNA is TGTGCCAGCAACCCCCAGGGACTAGCCTCCTACGAGCAGTACTTC. Its protein product is CASNPQGLASYEQYF.

The chain combines TRBV28 with TRBJ1-2, with 10 bases aligning to TRBD1. The CDR3 sequence is 13 residues long. CDR1 MDHEN and CDR2 SYDVKM come from the germline V gene. V gave up 5 bases and J gave up 6 bases; unmatched junction bases: 3. Here the CDR3 DNA reads TGTGCCAGCAGTCGGACAGGGGGAAATGGCTACACCTTC. Its translation is CASSRTGGNGYTF.

The chain links TRBV5-6 to TRBJ2-7, with 8 bases that match TRBD1. Germline V CDR1 and CDR2: SGHDT, YYEEEE. The ends lost 0 bases at V and 4 bases at J; junction bases unmatched: 12. CDR3 size: 17 residues. CDR3 sequence (DNA): TGTGCCAGCAGCTTGGCCGGGTGGACAGGGAAGTCGTACGAGCAGTACTTC. Encoded protein: CASSLAGWTGKSYEQYF.

This rearrangement joins TRBV4-1 to TRBJ2-2; D ambiguous. V was trimmed by 0 bases and J by 8 bases, leaving 13 bases between them. CDR3 length equals 15 residues. Germline lookup yields CDR1 MGHRA and CDR2 YSYEKL. The CDR3 reads CASSQDPAARGELFF. For the CDR3, the DNA is TGCGCCAGCAGCCAAGATCCGGCTGCCAGGGGGGAGCTGTTTTTT.

The CDR3 coding sequence is TGTGCCAGCTCGTCACAGAACACTGAAGCTTTCTTT. Encoded protein: CASSSQNTEAFF. The chain has TRBV18 and TRBJ1-1, with D uncertain. The CDR3 is 12 residues long. Trimming cost V 6 bases and J 1 base, with 6 bases left between them. CDR1 KGHSH and CDR2 LQKENI come from the germline V gene.

The J gene is TRBJ1-3, the V gene TRBV12-5; D is ambiguous. Germline V gives CDR1 LGHNT, CDR2 FRNRAP. This CDR3 spans 14 amino acids. V was pared by 3 bases and J by 4 bases, with 10 bases between. DNA for the CDR3: TGTGCTAGTGGTTTAGGAGGTTTCGGAAACACCATATATTTT. Translation gives CASGLGGFGNTIYF. The full variable domain, in which reference TRBV12-5 and TRBJ1-3 provide the parts outside the CDR3, is DARVTQTPRHKVTEMGQEVTMRCQPILGHNTVFWYRQTMMQGLELLAYFRNRAPLDDSGMPKDRFSAEMPDATLATLKIQPSEPRDSAVYFCASGLGGFGNTIYFGEGSWLTVV.

V is TRBV30 and J is TRBJ2-1; no firm D call. The ends were cut back, 1 base at V and 5 bases at J, with 6 bases in the middle. This CDR3 is built from 12 residues. Germline CDR1 reads GTSNPN; CDR2 reads SVGIG (reference sequence). This CDR3 reads CAWSAVDNEQFF. CDR3 DNA sequence: TGTGCCTGGAGTGCGGTAGACAATGAGCAGTTCTTC.